This TCR beta chain is from a study of a mutant IDH1 vaccine in newly diagnosed glioma. At the level of the study: Treated patients showed a male proportion of about 62%, a female proportion of about 40%, and a mean age of about 44 years. Beforehand, treatment had been radiotherapy, temozolomide, or both; the majority received both. Study observations and caveats: No link was apparently found between pseudoprogression and changes in top peripheral T cell clonotypes.

Data came from immunoSEQ multiplex PCR; TCRdb stores just in-frame clones and leaves some out. The table includes 95,000 to 100,000 clones, roughly 90% detected once. The CDR3 runs to 16 residues. Germline V gene lookup returns CDR1 MNHEY and CDR2 SMNVEV (reference sequence). Trimming removed 10 bases at V and 0 bases at J, with 19 bases between. Of note for this clone: The antigen is not known.

Indicated time point: baseline, week 1 (first vaccination visit). Specified treatment: pre-vaccination baseline after standard-of-care therapy. The astrocytomas were IDH1-mutant, ATRX-negative, and WHO grade 3 or 4. The receptor's source is a woman in her 50s with glioma. This chain uses TRBV27 with TRBJ2-4; no clear D gene. This specimen was PBMCs, taken from a glioma patient treated with radiotherapy, temozolomide or both. CDR3 bases: TGTGCCAACAGCCGTAACCCCCATATAGCCAAAAACATTCAGTACTTC. Protein sequence: CANSRNPHIAKNIQYF.